These 27 T cell receptor beta chains were sequenced from one sample in a study of T-cell reconstitution after alpha-beta-depleted transplantation in children. TCRbeta library construction was performed incorporating unique molecular identifiers. MiXCR was run by TCRdb on the PCR reads, yielding one entry per CDR3 protein. In the table there are about 900,000 distinct CDR3 sequences, roughly 31% of which are singletons. The sequenced sample was PBMCs, mostly from graft donor cells, obtained 360 days after TCRalphabeta/CD19-depleted stem cell transplant. Receptors were obtained from a boy younger than two who had a stem cell transplant for SCID, so the T cells may come from the graft donor.

The J gene is TRBJ2-7, the V gene TRBV28; a possible D gene is TRBD1 (5 bases). Germline CDR1 reads MDHEN; CDR2 reads SYDVKM. The V end was cut by 7 bases, the J end by 2 bases, with 15 bases between. The CDR3 has 14 amino acids. CDR3 sequence reads: CASTHAGLTYEQYF. The CDR3 coding sequence is TGTGCCAGCACCCACGCAGGGTTGACCTACGAGCAGTACTTC.

There are a few counts of this clonotype. The chain is built from TRBV7-9 and TRBJ2-3, with TRBD1 identical over 7 bases. The CDR3 covers 15 residues. Germline V gene lookup returns CDR1 SEHNR and CDR2 FQNEAQ (reference sequence). Unmatched junction bases numbered 5, after V lost 5 bases and J lost 0 bases. Here the CDR3 reads CASSMGDSSTDTQYF. In DNA form, the CDR3 reads TGTGCCAGCAGCATGGGGGACAGTAGCACAGATACGCAGTATTTT.

The chain couples TRBV20-1 to TRBJ1-3; 7 positions agree with TRBD1. The CDR3 contains 14 residues. CDR1 and CDR2 from the germline V gene are DFQATT and SNEGSKA (reference sequence). V lost 6 bases and J lost 4; bases outside the gene matches: 9. The chain's CDR3 is CSAISQGDGNTIYF. The DNA of the CDR3 is TGCAGTGCCATCTCCCAGGGGGACGGAAACACCATATATTTT.

The chain has TRBV7-9 and TRBJ2-1; D not resolved. The V gene lost 2 bases and the J gene lost 6 bases, with 11 bases spanning the gap. CDR3 length equals 14 residues. The germline CDR1 and CDR2 sequences are SEHNR and FQNEAQ (reference sequence). This CDR3 is CASSLNTPRNEQFF. CDR3 nucleotide sequence: TGTGCCAGCAGCTTAAACACTCCCCGCAATGAGCAGTTCTTC.

CDR3 protein: CASSVTIGGGSNEQFF. The CDR3 DNA sequence: TGTGCCAGCAGCGTGACTATTGGGGGGGGCAGTAATGAGCAGTTCTTC. This chain uses TRBV12-3 or TRBV12-4 with TRBJ2-1; D might be TRBD2 (7 bases). With 6 bases removed from V and 7 bases from J, the gap between germline ends came to 22 bases. The CDR3 sequence is 16 residues long.

This clonotype was counted only a few times. V gene TRBV2 combines with J gene TRBJ1-5, with D unclear. The CDR3 loop spans 17 amino acids. Germline lookup yields CDR1 SNHLY and CDR2 FYNNEI. V was shortened by 3 bases and J by 1 base, with 16 bases between the two germline ends. The CDR3 sequence: CASSEIEGRLSNQPQHF. In DNA form, the CDR3 reads TGTGCCAGCAGTGAGATAGAAGGACGGCTCAGCAATCAGCCCCAGCATTTT.

This rearrangement joins TRBV5-1 to TRBJ1-2; D unclear. The CDR3 is made up of 14 amino acids. CDR1 SGHRS and CDR2 YFSETQ come from the germline V gene. The germline V and J ends were trimmed by 0 bases and 4 bases, with 10 bases remaining between them. The CDR3 coding sequence is TGCGCCAGCAGCTTGGGTCGCAGTAGCTATGGCTACACCTTC. Its protein is CASSLGRSSYGYTF.

The V call is TRBV28, the J call TRBJ2-1; D unresolved. The V and J ends lost 11 bases and 2 bases respectively, with 7 bases between them. The CDR3 is made up of 11 amino acids. The germline CDR1 and CDR2 sequences are MDHEN and SYDVKM. The CDR3 DNA reads as TGTGCCTGGGCTGCCTACAATGAGCAGTTCTTC. This sequence encodes CAWAAYNEQFF.

This clonotype was recorded a few times. This chain connects TRBV18 to TRBJ1-4, with 8 bases fitting TRBD1. Trimming removed 3 bases from V and 6 bases from J; junction bases left unmatched: 6. The CDR3 contains 15 residues. CDR1 and CDR2 (germline): KGHSH, LQKENI. CDR3 sequence: CASSPGQVLHEKLFF. The CDR3, as DNA: TGTGCCAGCTCACCGGGACAGGTCTTGCATGAAAAACTGTTTTTT.

This clonotype has a handful of counts. The chain recombines TRBV20-1 with TRBJ1-4; D is possibly TRBD1 (5 bases). V was cut by 6 bases and J by 5 bases, with 13 bases left in between. Germline CDR1 DFQATT, CDR2 SNEGSKA (reference sequence). This CDR3 is built from 13 residues. Here the CDR3 reads CSAWGVGNEKLFF. Written as DNA, the CDR3 is TGCAGTGCATGGGGGGTTGGGAATGAAAAACTGTTTTTT.

The V call is TRBV24-1, the J call TRBJ2-6; D assignment may be TRBD1 or TRBD2 (5 bases each). The CDR3 spans 17 residues. CDR1 is KGHDR and CDR2 is SFDVKD in the germline V gene. V lost 5 bases, J lost 0 bases, and 13 bases lay in between. CDR3 DNA: TGTGCCACCAGTGTCGGGACCGGGACCTCTGGGGCCAACGTCCTGACTTTC. This sequence encodes CATSVGTGTSGANVLTF.

On this clonotype: The DNA is left out, because the CDR3 cannot be placed on it with certainty; the CDR3 is given as TCRdb lists it. V usage is TRBV5-1 and J usage is TRBJ2-7; no DNA check was done on the table's D call, TRBD1. The CDR3 is 14 amino acids in total, end residues counted. Germline assignment: CDR1 SGHRS and CDR2 YFSETQ. This CDR3 is CASSLVARGASLDF.

In this sample, this clonotype turned up a few times. The chain carries TRBV7-3 and TRBJ2-2; 9 bases match TRBD1. The J segment lost 3 bases and the V segment lost 5 bases, leaving 7 bases of the junction unmatched. The CDR3 totals 16 residues. The germline CDR1 and CDR2 sequences are SGHTA and FQGTGA. CDR3 loop: CASSQGDRADTGELFF. DNA of the CDR3: TGTGCCAGCAGCCAGGGGGACAGGGCCGACACCGGGGAGCTGTTTTTT.

This clonotype was counted a few times. The V gene is TRBV9, the J gene TRBJ2-1, with 8 bases lining up with TRBD2. Germline CDR1 is SGDLS and CDR2 is YYNGEE. There are 18 residues in the CDR3. Trimming at V came to 0 bases and at J to 4 bases, leaving 12 bases not matched to a gene. The CDR3 loop is CASSVDLGRRGAYNEQFF. The CDR3 coding sequence is TGTGCCAGCAGCGTAGACTTAGGGAGGCGGGGGGCTTACAATGAGCAGTTCTTC. Supplemented by reference TRBV9 and TRBJ2-1, the full variable domain reads DSGVTQTPKHLITATGQRVTLRCSPRSGDLSVYWYQQSLDQGLQFLIQYYNGEERAKGNILERFSAQQFPDLHSELNLSSLELGDSALYFCASSVDLGRRGAYNEQFFGPGTRLTVL.

V usage is TRBV12-3 or TRBV12-4 and J usage is TRBJ2-3, with a possible D match to TRBD1 (6 bases). The V and J ends lost 2 bases and 0 bases respectively, with 21 bases between them. CDR3 size: 19 residues. The CDR3 is CASSLTGWGPHSSTDTQYF. Written as DNA, the CDR3 is TGTGCCAGCAGTTTAACTGGTTGGGGGCCCCACAGTAGCACAGATACGCAGTATTTT.

The chain combines TRBV5-1 with TRBJ2-3; D gene unclear. Looked up from germline, CDR1 is SGHRS and CDR2 is YFSETQ. The CDR3 loop spans 12 amino acids. V was clipped by 1 base and J by 5 bases, with 5 bases between them. CDR3 sequence (DNA): TGCGCCAGCAGCTTGAAGATAGATACGCAGTATTTT. Amino acid sequence: CASSLKIDTQYF.

J is TRBJ2-3 and V is TRBV29-1; D is possibly TRBD2 (5 bases). CDR3 length equals 14 residues. Germline loops: CDR1 SQVTM, CDR2 ANQGSEA. Trimming took off 4 bases at V and 1 base at J, with 12 bases between the two ends. CDR3 sequence reads: CSVVRGDRTDTQYF. The CDR3 DNA follows: TGCAGCGTTGTCCGGGGTGACCGCACAGATACGCAGTATTTT.

The J gene is TRBJ1-1, the V gene TRBV15; D perhaps matches TRBD1 (5 bases). This CDR3 is 15 amino acids long. The germline V and J ends were trimmed by 2 bases and 4 bases, with 14 bases remaining between them. Germline CDR1 reads LNHNV; CDR2 reads YYDKDF (reference sequence). In DNA form, the CDR3 reads TGTGCCACCAGCAGACAGGGCGGGGGAGGCACTGAAGCTTTCTTT. Protein sequence: CATSRQGGGGTEAFF.

This chain connects TRBV15 to TRBJ1-5; D is ambiguous. CDR1 LNHNV and CDR2 YYDKDF come from the germline V gene (reference sequence). V was clipped by 3 bases and J by 3 bases, with 3 bases between them. The CDR3 totals 12 residues. In nucleotides, the CDR3 is TGTGCCACCAGCAGGACCAATCAGCCCCAGCATTTT. This encodes CATSRTNQPQHF.

This chain uses TRBV18 with TRBJ1-5; TRBD1 matches at 7 bases. This CDR3 comprises 16 residues. The trim removed 3 bases at V and 0 bases at J, leaving 5 bases unmatched. The V gene's germline CDR1 is KGHSH and CDR2 LQKENI. Here the CDR3 reads CASSPGDRTSNQPQHF. The CDR3 coding sequence is TGTGCCAGCTCACCGGGGGACAGAACTAGCAATCAGCCCCAGCATTTT.

The J gene is TRBJ2-7, the V gene TRBV2; D gene ambiguous. Germline lookup yields CDR1 SNHLY and CDR2 FYNNEI. The CDR3 has 14 residues. V was shortened by 1 base and J by 3 bases, with 10 bases between the two germline ends. The CDR3 coding sequence is TGTGCCAGCAGTGAAGGGCAGGAGTTCTACGAGCAGTACTTC. Protein: CASSEGQEFYEQYF. The variable domain in full, with the rest retrieved from reference TRBV2 and TRBJ2-7, is EPEVTQTPSHQVTQMGQEVILRCVPISNHLYFYWYRQILGQKVEFLVSFYNNEISEKSEIFDDQFSVERPDGSNFTLKIRSTKLEDSAMYFCASSEGQEFYEQYFGPGTRLTVT.

The chain has TRBV20-1 and TRBJ2-7; D perhaps matches TRBD1 (6 bases). CDR3 length: 13 residues. CDR1 and CDR2 (germline): DFQATT, SNEGSKA (reference sequence). The V and J ends lost 0 bases and 9 bases respectively, with 15 bases between them. CDR3 sequence: CSARDPDRTLQYF. CDR3 coding DNA: TGCAGTGCTAGAGATCCGGACAGAACTTTGCAGTACTTC.

This sequence joins TRBV7-9 and TRBJ2-1; tentative D call: TRBD2 (7 bases). The CDR3 has 15 residues. Germline V gene sequence: CDR1 SEHNR, CDR2 FQNEAQ (reference sequence). Trimming pared 3 bases from V and 5 bases from J, leaving 14 bases between. Here the CDR3 reads CASSLGGGRHNEQFF. For the CDR3, the DNA is TGTGCCAGCAGCTTGGGCGGGGGCCGTCACAATGAGCAGTTCTTC.

This clonotype has only a few counts. V and J are TRBV7-6 and TRBJ2-2; D unclear. Germline CDR1 SGHVS, CDR2 FNYEAQ. The CDR3 covers 17 residues. V lost 0 bases and J 1 base, leaving 12 bases between the germline ends. The CDR3: CASSLAFAYQNTGELFF. The CDR3 region has the DNA TGTGCCAGCAGCTTAGCCTTCGCATACCAGAACACCGGGGAGCTGTTTTTT.

This clonotype was picked up many times. The chain recombines TRBV2 with TRBJ2-3; TRBD1 might be the D (6 bases). V was pared by 8 bases and J by 3 bases, with 15 bases between. CDR3 size: 14 residues. CDR1 is SNHLY, CDR2 FYNNEI, per germline. As DNA, the CDR3 is TGTGCCAGCGAGGGTACAGGGACGACAGATACGCAGTATTTT. This translates into CASEGTGTTDTQYF.

With regard to this clonotype: Compared with germline, one end of the junction differs, possibly owing to a read error. The CDR3 nucleotides read TGCGCCAGCAGCTTGTCGGTAGGGGGAAGTGGCCACACCTTC. Translated: CASSLSVGGSGHTF. The V gene is TRBV5-1, the J gene TRBJ1-2, with D possibly being TRBD1 (6 bases). CDR1 and CDR2 (germline): SGHRS, YFSETQ. CDR3 length: 14 amino acids.

V usage is TRBV20-1 and J usage is TRBJ2-7; the match to TRBD2 covers 8 bases. J gave up 3 bases and V 0 bases, and 19 bases lay outside the gene matches. This CDR3 is built from 19 residues. Germline CDR1 reads DFQATT; CDR2 reads SNEGSKA (reference sequence). The CDR3 reads CSARDRKPGGTRGNYEQYF. The DNA of the CDR3 is TGCAGTGCTAGAGATAGGAAACCGGGAGGGACTAGAGGAAACTACGAGCAGTACTTC.